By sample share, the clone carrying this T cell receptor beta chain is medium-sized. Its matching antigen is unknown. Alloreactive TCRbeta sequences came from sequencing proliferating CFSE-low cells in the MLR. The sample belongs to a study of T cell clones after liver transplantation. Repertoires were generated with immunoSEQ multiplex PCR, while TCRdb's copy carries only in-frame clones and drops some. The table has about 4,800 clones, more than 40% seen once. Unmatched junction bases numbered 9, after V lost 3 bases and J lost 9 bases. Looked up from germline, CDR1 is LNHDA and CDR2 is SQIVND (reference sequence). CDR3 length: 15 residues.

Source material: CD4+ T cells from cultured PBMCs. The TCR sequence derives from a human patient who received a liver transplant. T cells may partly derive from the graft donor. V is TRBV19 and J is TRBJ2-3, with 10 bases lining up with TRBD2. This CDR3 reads CASSIIPAGGPTQYF. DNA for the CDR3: TGTGCCAGTAGTATTATACCAGCGGGAGGGCCGACGCAGTATTTT.